Shown below are 25 T cell receptor beta chains from a single sample sequenced in a study of blood T cell repertoires in COVID-19. Sequencing was performed with immunoSEQ multiplex PCR; in TCRdb, only in-frame clones are kept and a portion is missing. The sample records approximately 230,000 clones, roughly 87% being singletons. Material: peripheral blood. The receptor source for this set is a man between 18 and 35 years old with active or convalescent COVID-19.

The chain joins TRBV19 to TRBJ2-1; no clear D. V was trimmed by 3 bases and J by 2 bases, leaving 11 bases between them. This CDR3 has 15 amino acids. Germline CDR1 is LNHDA and CDR2 is SQIVND (reference sequence). CDR3 nucleotide sequence: TGTGCCAGTAGTATTAGCCCCCTGCCCTACAATGAGCAGTTCTTC. Protein sequence: CASSISPLPYNEQFF.

The chain recombines TRBV9 with TRBJ2-1; D remains ambiguous. This CDR3 is 13 amino acids long. Per the germline V gene, CDR1 is SGDLS and CDR2 is YYNGEE. The V end was cut by 4 bases, the J end by 6 bases, with 11 bases between. The CDR3 DNA follows: TGTGCCAGCAGCACCCTAGGAAGCAATGAGCAGTTCTTC. Translation gives CASSTLGSNEQFF. Complete variable domain (other parts from reference TRBV9 and TRBJ2-1): DSGVTQTPKHLITATGQRVTLRCSPRSGDLSVYWYQQSLDQGLQFLIQYYNGEERAKGNILERFSAQQFPDLHSELNLSSLELGDSALYFCASSTLGSNEQFFGPGTRLTVL.

The CDR3: CASSLATGQGAMYGYTF. The DNA for the CDR3 is TGTGCCAGCAGCTTGGCAACCGGACAGGGAGCGATGTATGGCTACACCTTC. The chain uses TRBV5-5 and TRBJ1-2, with 8 bases fitting TRBD1. The ends lost 0 bases at V and 5 bases at J; junction bases unmatched: 12. There are 17 residues in the CDR3. Germline V gene sequence: CDR1 SGHKS, CDR2 YYEKEE (reference sequence).

This chain connects TRBV7-3 to TRBJ2-5, with TRBD2 matching 7 bases. The V gene end was trimmed by 2 bases and the J gene end by 1 base; junction bases not matched to a gene: 7. The CDR3 runs 16 residues. In germline, CDR1 is SGHTA, CDR2 FQGTGA. CDR3 sequence (DNA): TGTGCCAGCAGCTTAGGGAGGGGATTGGGCCAAGAGACCCAGTACTTC. Its translation: CASSLGRGLGQETQYF.

The chain employs TRBV7-2 and TRBJ1-6, with D uncertain. This CDR3 is 14 amino acids long. Germline CDR1 reads SGHTA; CDR2 reads FQGNSA. Trimming left V 11 bases short and J 9 bases short, with 20 bases between. The CDR3: CASQVRPRGSPLHF. CDR3 in DNA: TGTGCCTCCCAGGTCCGGCCGCGGGGTTCACCCCTCCACTTT.

The V and J genes are TRBV29-1 and TRBJ2-2; D is possibly TRBD1 (5 bases). There are 14 residues in the CDR3. Germline CDR1 and CDR2: SQVTM and ANQGSEA. Between the trimmed V and J ends, which lost 6 bases and 4 bases, there was a span of 15 bases. CDR3 loop: CSVDRPGLTGELFF. The CDR3 region has the DNA TGCAGCGTCGACAGACCTGGGCTCACCGGGGAGCTGTTTTTT.

The rearrangement joins TRBV2 to TRBJ1-5, with 8 bases matching TRBD1. With V trimmed by 3 bases and J by 4 bases, 2 bases remained unmatched. CDR1 and CDR2 from the germline V gene are SNHLY and FYNNEI. The CDR3 has 14 amino acids. The CDR3 reads CASSEGTGNQPQHF. The CDR3 coding sequence is TGTGCCAGCAGTGAGGGGACAGGTAATCAGCCCCAGCATTTT.

This clone appeared a single time. The chain joins TRBV4-1 to TRBJ1-6, with 12 bases aligning to TRBD1. The CDR3 contains 16 residues. The germline V gene encodes CDR1 MGHRA and CDR2 YSYEKL. The V segment lost 3 bases and the J segment 6 bases; nucleotides outside the gene matches: 3. This CDR3 is CASSQGQGALNSPLHF. Here the CDR3 DNA reads TGCGCCAGCAGCCAGGGACAGGGGGCGCTTAATTCACCCCTCCACTTT.

In nucleotides, the CDR3 is TGTGCCAGCAGCTTAGAGGGGAGGGGAGCTTTCTTT. Protein: CASSLEGRGAFF. The chain employs TRBV7-2 and TRBJ1-1, with D perhaps matching TRBD1 (5 bases). This CDR3 comprises 12 residues. The germline V gene has CDR1 SGHTA and CDR2 FQGNSA. V was trimmed by 1 base and J by 10 bases, leaving 10 bases between them.

This clone turned up a few times. The DNA for the CDR3 is TGTGCCAGCAGTCCCGGACTAACCTACGAGCAGTACTTC. As protein: CASSPGLTYEQYF. The V gene is TRBV5-5, the J gene TRBJ2-7, with D possibly matching TRBD2 (6 bases). The germline gives CDR1 SGHKS, CDR2 YYEKEE (reference sequence). This CDR3 spans 13 amino acids. Trimming took off 5 bases at V and 2 bases at J, with 11 bases between the two ends.

This sequence joins TRBV7-8 and TRBJ2-3, with a possible D match to TRBD2 (6 bases). V dropped 5 bases and J dropped 2 bases, with 20 bases sitting between them. CDR3 length: 17 amino acids. Germline CDR1 and CDR2: SGHVS and FQNEAQ. The CDR3 nucleotides are TGTGCCAGCAGCCCCCTGAGGGATAGCGGTAACACAGATACGCAGTATTTT. It encodes CASSPLRDSGNTDTQYF.

The table lists this clone with a few counts. The V call is TRBV12-5, the J call TRBJ2-2; D might be TRBD1 (5 bases). The CDR3 totals 15 residues. V lost 0 bases, J lost 9 bases, and 14 bases lay in between. CDR1 and CDR2 (germline): LGHNT, FRNRAP. DNA of the CDR3: TGTGCTAGTGGTTTGGTACAGATAGGGGTCCGGGAGCTGTTTTTT. Its protein is CASGLVQIGVRELFF.

CDR3 DNA sequence: TGTGCCAGAAGCTTGGCCGGGCGGGGGGGCCTCGGCAATGAGCAGTTCTTC. It encodes CARSLAGRGGLGNEQFF. The J gene is TRBJ2-1, the V gene TRBV5-3, with 9 bases identical to TRBD2. TRBV5-3 is reported as an ORF; its role is uncertain. This CDR3 is 17 amino acids long. V trimming: 0 bases; J trimming: 6 bases; junction bases outside the gene matches: 10.

V and J are TRBV1 and TRBJ2-3; the table's D call, TRBD2, has no DNA check behind it. TRBV1 is given as a pseudogene. The CDR3 is made up of 17 amino acids. The CDR3 reads CTSSQGRGTSGTDTQYF. The DNA of the CDR3 is TGCACCAGCAGCCAAGGACGGGGGACTAGCGGCACAGATACGCAGTATTTT.

The J gene is TRBJ1-2, the V gene TRBV7-2, with no clear D. Trimming took off 2 bases at V and 0 bases at J, with 10 bases between the two ends. Germline V gene lookup returns CDR1 SGHTA and CDR2 FQGNSA. The CDR3 consists of 15 residues. In DNA form, the CDR3 reads TGTGCCAGCAGCTTACTGGGCTCTACTAACTATGGCTACACCTTC. Its translation: CASSLLGSTNYGYTF.

V gene TRBV6-2 or TRBV6-3 combines with J gene TRBJ1-5, with 8 bases aligning to TRBD1. The CDR3 has 16 amino acids. The V gene end was trimmed by 2 bases and the J gene end by 7 bases; junction bases not matched to a gene: 10. Germline lookup yields CDR1 MNHEY and CDR2 SVGEGT. Here the CDR3 reads CASSYGGDRRVQPQHF. The CDR3 DNA sequence: TGTGCCAGCAGTTACGGGGGGGACAGGAGGGTCCAGCCCCAGCATTTT.

The chain is built from TRBV5-4 and TRBJ1-3, with 8 bases matching TRBD1. Germline CDR1 and CDR2: SGHNT and YYREEE (reference sequence). J lost 3 bases, V lost 4 bases, and 9 bases had no gene match. The CDR3 covers 16 residues. The DNA for the CDR3 is TGTGCCAGCAGCAATAAAGGGACAGGCGTTGGAAACACCATATATTTT. Translated, it gives CASSNKGTGVGNTIYF.

Worth noting for this clone: The same CDR3 is also encoded by other DNA sequences in this sample. The V and J genes are TRBV20-1 and TRBJ2-3; a weak D match, TRBD2 (6 bases). The germline gives CDR1 DFQATT, CDR2 SNEGSKA (reference sequence). CDR3 length equals 13 residues. The ends were cut back, 3 bases at V and 2 bases at J, with 9 bases in the middle. Here the CDR3 reads CSASSGVTDTQYF. The CDR3 bases are TGCAGTGCTAGTTCGGGAGTCACAGATACGCAGTATTTT.

J is TRBJ2-1 and V is TRBV29-1, with TRBD2 identical over 9 bases. The CDR3 is 16 residues long. Germline values: CDR1 SQVTM, CDR2 ANQGSEA. V lost 5 bases, J lost 3 bases, and 11 bases stayed unmatched. The CDR3 DNA sequence: TGCAGCGTTCTGTCTAGCGGGAAGAGTAGCTACAATGAGCAGTTCTTC. Translating gives CSVLSSGKSSYNEQFF.

CDR3 DNA sequence: TGTGCCAGCAGCCCGAGACTAGCGGGGGGGCTCACAGATACGCAGTATTTT. Translated, it gives CASSPRLAGGLTDTQYF. V is TRBV7-9 and J is TRBJ2-3; 14 bases agree with TRBD2. The germline V gene has CDR1 SEHNR and CDR2 FQNEAQ (reference sequence). This CDR3 has 17 residues. V was pared by 5 bases and J by 2 bases, with 6 bases of the junction left unmatched. Complete variable domain (other parts from reference TRBV7-9 and TRBJ2-3): DTGVSQNPRHKITKRGQNVTFRCDPISEHNRLYWYRQTLGQGPEFLTYFQNEAQLEKSRLLSDRFSAERPKGSFSTLEIQRTEQGDSAMYLCASSPRLAGGLTDTQYFGPGTRLTVL.

The rearrangement links TRBV9 to TRBJ1-1, with TRBD1 identical over 10 bases. Germline V gene sequence: CDR1 SGDLS, CDR2 YYNGEE. This CDR3 contains 15 residues. The trim removed 4 bases at V and 4 bases at J, leaving 7 bases unmatched. CDR3 residues: CASSPRQGAATEAFF. As DNA, the CDR3 is TGTGCCAGCAGCCCACGACAGGGGGCGGCCACTGAAGCTTTCTTT.

The rearrangement joins TRBV27 to TRBJ2-2; TRBD1 matches 10 bases. V lost 4 bases, J lost 7 bases, and 9 bases stayed unmatched. The CDR3 is 16 residues long. Germline values: CDR1 MNHEY, CDR2 SMNVEV (reference sequence). CDR3 bases: TGTGCCAGCAGTTGGCGGACAGGGGGAACGGGCGGGGAGCTGTTTTTT. Translation: CASSWRTGGTGGELFF.

CDR3 amino acids: CASSLIGVGETQYF. The CDR3 region has the DNA TGTGCCAGCAGCCTTATCGGGGTCGGGGAGACCCAGTACTTC. This chain uses TRBV7-2 with TRBJ2-5; D possibly corresponds to TRBD2 (5 bases). Trimming stripped 5 bases from V and 5 bases from J, with 15 bases between. The CDR3 contains 14 residues. CDR1 is SGHTA, CDR2 FQGNSA, per germline.

V and J are TRBV24-1 and TRBJ1-2; tentatively, D is TRBD1 (6 bases). The germline V gene encodes CDR1 KGHDR and CDR2 SFDVKD. V lost 3 bases and J 6 bases, leaving 16 bases between the germline ends. The CDR3 loop spans 15 amino acids. CDR3 protein: CATSDPGRGADGYTF. DNA for the CDR3: TGTGCCACCAGTGATCCTGGCAGGGGCGCGGATGGCTACACCTTC.

This chain connects TRBV15 to TRBJ1-1; tentatively, D is TRBD1 (5 bases). V was pared by 1 base and J by 2 bases, with 8 bases between. Per germline, CDR1 LNHNV and CDR2 YYDKDF (reference sequence). CDR3 length: 14 amino acids. CDR3 sequence: CATSRAGGNTEAFF. As DNA, the CDR3 is TGTGCCACCAGCAGAGCGGGGGGTAACACTGAAGCTTTCTTT.